This entry features one TCR beta chain sequence. Its antigen is unknown. Base-call qualities are not available, and no considerably larger clone is one nucleotide away. The data were taken from a study of blood T cell repertoires in COVID-19 (TCRdb year 2020). Regarding the study in general: Collaborator samples came from the United States, Italy and Spain and covered acute and convalescent phases of COVID-19. The prospective study material was composed of cDNA or gDNA derived from T cells, B-cell-depleted T cells, or PBMCs. Deeply sampled blood TCRbeta repertoires from subjects exposed to, actively infected with, or recovered from COVID-19 were included in the dataset. The repertoires were released in a freely available public database intended as a resource for research on the immune response to SARS-CoV-2. Samples were obtained from the ongoing ImmuneRACE study (first 160 participants) and from 1,254 subjects provided by 6 global collaborators. Nearly every sample came with metadata listing a de-identified subject ID, COVID-19 status, age in years and sex. HLA class I and class II types, where available, came from metadata supplied by the sample provider rather than from assay-based typing.

CDR1 and CDR2 (LGHNA, YNFKEQ) derive from the germline V gene. The CDR3 starts with the cysteine, ends with the phenylalanine, and has 14 residues. Only the CDR3 region is kept as DNA, spanning 42 bases read in frame from base 1. V and J are truncated by 10 bases and 2 bases respectively, leaving an intervening sequence of 14 bases. What the work shows at the level of the full study, not this receptor alone: How much clinical and demographic metadata was included differed by source and by participant, and the metadata was provided uncurated.

The immunoSEQ Assay, a bias-controlled multiplex PCR, was used to amplify TCRbeta CDR3 regions from genomic DNA. The study's own analysis went as follows. Nucleated cell counts per sample were estimated from amplification of reference gene primers within the assay. To quantify the absolute abundance of each unique TCRbeta CDR3 rearrangement, sequence reads were collapsed and filtered. For each sample, productive Simpson clonality was calculated as the square root of Simpson's diversity index across productive rearrangements. Entries here come from immuneACCESS through TCRdb and include only in-frame sequences with V and J called. Some clones fail to appear in such tables; in the studies checked, an unresolved V gene covers under half of the shortfall, and the cause of the remainder is unknown. Clonal size and the V and J genes are those of that table, whereas D and trimming came from the DNA. The sample table shows some 45,000 clones, and about 89% are seen once. Of the sample, 6.4% is held by the ten largest clones.

Collaborating institutions collected whole blood in K2EDTA tubes following their own protocols. For TCRbeta analysis, collaborators shipped samples as frozen whole blood, isolated PBMCs, or DNA extracted from either of those sample types. This clonotype originated in a man in his 70s with active COVID-19. The chain is encoded by TRBV4-2 joined to TRBJ1-4; TRBD1 is a weak D gene call, 5 bases matching. Sequencing was done on a sample of peripheral blood. The DNA sequence is given as TGTGCCACGGCGGGGGGTCTCACTAATGAAAAACTGTTTTTT. This yields the protein CATAGGLTNEKLFF.